The clone carrying this TCR beta chain was recorded a few times. The V gene's germline CDR1 is SGHTA and CDR2 FQGNSA. The V and J ends lost 6 bases and 0 bases, in that order; junction bases with no gene match: 4. The CDR3 contains 15 residues. The sample originates from a study of response to subunit inactivated influenza vaccine. TCRdb used MiXCR to reprocess the RT-PCR reads, holding one entry per CDR3 protein. The data hold 530,000 or so distinct CDR3 sequences, with 12% to 15% observed a single time. The sequenced sample was PBMCs from blood, obtained 11 to 12 days after vaccination. The rearrangement joins TRBV7-2 to TRBJ2-3, with 9 bases lining up with TRBD2. The sequence came from a man aged 50 to 60 who received an inactivated influenza vaccine. DNA for the CDR3: TGTGCCAGCAGATATAGCGGGAGTAGCACAGATACGCAGTATTTT. Its translation is CASRYSGSSTDTQYF.